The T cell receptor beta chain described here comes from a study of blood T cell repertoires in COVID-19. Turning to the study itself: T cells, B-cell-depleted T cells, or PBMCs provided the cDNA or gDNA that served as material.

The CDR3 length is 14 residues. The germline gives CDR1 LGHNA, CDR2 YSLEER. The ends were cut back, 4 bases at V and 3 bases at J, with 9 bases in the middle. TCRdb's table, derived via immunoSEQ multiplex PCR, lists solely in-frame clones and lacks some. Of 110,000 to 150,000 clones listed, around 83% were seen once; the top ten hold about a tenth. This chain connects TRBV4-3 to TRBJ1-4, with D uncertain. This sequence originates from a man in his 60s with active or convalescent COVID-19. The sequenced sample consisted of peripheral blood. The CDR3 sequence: CASSPVYPNEKLFF. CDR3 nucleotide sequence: TGCGCCAGCAGCCCTGTGTATCCTAATGAAAAACTGTTTTTT.